What follows is one T cell receptor beta chain and its context. CDR1 SGHKS and CDR2 YYEKEE come from the germline V gene (reference sequence). V shed 1 base and J shed 4 bases, with 14 bases lying between them. The CDR3 has 16 amino acids. The data were taken from a study of blood T cell repertoires in COVID-19. Original processing notes: Amplification of reference gene primers provided the estimated nucleated cell counts. Using immunoSEQ multiplex PCR, the repertoire was profiled, and TCRdb retains in-frame clones only, with some absent. V and J calls and clone size come straight from that table; D and trimming were deduced from the DNA. Of 150,000 to 190,000 clones detected, 80% appear once; the ten largest clones hold approximately 0.5%.

The specimen was peripheral blood. The chain has TRBV5-5 and TRBJ1-4; the D gene is possibly TRBD1 (5 bases). The source of this sequence is a man in his fifties or sixties with acute or convalescent COVID-19. CDR3 in amino acids: CASSLRGSVINEKLFF. DNA of the CDR3: TGTGCCAGCAGCTTGCGGGGGTCGGTCATTAATGAAAAACTGTTTTTT.